The clone carrying this T cell receptor (beta chain) was seen more than once but under ten times. Antigen unknown. CDR3 length: 16 residues. V dropped 1 base and J dropped 3 bases, with 12 bases sitting between them. The germline CDR1 and CDR2 sequences are SGHAT and FQNNGV. The table came from immunoSEQ multiplex PCR; TCRdb's copy has only in-frame clones and leaves some out. The sample shows 90,000 to 110,000 clones, roughly 82% of them seen only once. The sample comes from a study of T cell responses to AZD1222 COVID-19 vaccine. Whole-study results and caveats: Mostly white British, mostly female donors; authors suggested clonal diversity may be underestimated.

This TCR was sampled from an adult in good health. Specimen: peripheral blood, collected on day 0 of AZD1222 vaccination. The rearrangement joins TRBV11-2 to TRBJ1-4; D may be TRBD1 (5 bases). For the CDR3, the DNA is TGTGCCAGCAGCTTAGGTGACAGAATCGCTAATGAAAAACTGTTTTTT. Translation: CASSLGDRIANEKLFF.